These 6 T cell receptor beta chains came from one sample sequenced in a study of vaccination effects on CD4 cells after COVID-19. ViraFEST expansion of antigen-specific CD4+ T cells with viral peptide pools preceded sequencing. Culture lasted roughly eleven days before CD4+ T cell isolation. The healthy vaccine recipients, who had no prior SARS-CoV-2 infection, showed negative nucleocapsid antibodies. Using immunoSEQ multiplex PCR, the repertoire was profiled, and TCRdb retains in-frame clones only, with some absent. The sample has 50,000 to 65,000 clones, about four fifths seen once. These receptors have no known antigen. The source material was CD4+ T cells from PBMCs cultured with HCoV-OC43 spike peptides, sampled before COVID-19 vaccination. The subset denotes: HCoV-OC43 spike overlapping peptide pool stimulation. The origin of the receptors is a human donor who received a COVID-19 vaccine.

The rearrangement joins TRBV7-2 to TRBJ2-5, with D perhaps TRBD2 (6 bases). The CDR3 loop spans 13 amino acids. V was cut by 7 bases and J by 2 bases, with 11 bases left in between. CDR1 is SGHTA and CDR2 is FQGNSA in the germline V gene. CDR3 coding DNA: TGTGCCAGCAACCTAGCGCTACAAGAGACCCAGTACTTC. This sequence encodes CASNLALQETQYF.

This chain uses TRBV7-9 with TRBJ2-2, with D hard to call. Germline V gives CDR1 SEHNR, CDR2 FQNEAQ (reference sequence). Trimming shortened V by 5 bases and J by 1 base, and 2 bases separated the two germline ends. The CDR3 spans 12 residues. The CDR3 DNA reads as TGTGCCAGCAGCGGGAACACCGGGGAGCTGTTTTTT. Amino acids: CASSGNTGELFF.

The chain has TRBV3-1 (or the pseudogene TRBV3-2) and TRBJ2-4; perhaps TRBD1 as D (5 bases). V shed 1 base and J shed 3 bases, with 7 bases lying between them. There are 14 residues in the CDR3. CDR1 is LGHDT, CDR2 YNNKEL, per germline (reference sequence). Here the CDR3 DNA reads TGTGCCAGCAGCCAAGTTGACAGCAAAAACATTCAGTACTTC. Translation gives CASSQVDSKNIQYF.

The gene calls are TRBV11-2 and TRBJ2-3; D call uncertain. The V and J ends lost 6 bases and 6 bases respectively, with 10 bases between them. CDR1 and CDR2 from the germline V gene are SGHAT and FQNNGV. CDR3 size: 12 residues. The CDR3 nucleotides are TGTGCCAGCAGACCCCCCGGGGATACGCAGTATTTT. Protein product: CASRPPGDTQYF.

The chain couples TRBV11-2 to TRBJ2-5; TRBD2 matches at 13 bases. Germline CDR1 and CDR2: SGHAT and FQNNGV. The CDR3 is 16 amino acids. V was pared by 2 bases and J by 5 bases, with 5 bases of the junction left unmatched. CDR3 region: CASSLTSGGAIETQYF. The DNA for the CDR3 is TGTGCCAGCAGCTTAACTAGCGGGGGGGCCATCGAGACCCAGTACTTC.

The chain links TRBV18 to TRBJ2-5; D gene ambiguous. Per the germline V gene, CDR1 is KGHSH and CDR2 is LQKENI. The CDR3 runs to 13 residues. V lost 3 bases and J 3 bases, leaving 8 bases between the germline ends. In DNA form, the CDR3 reads TGTGCCAGCTCACCGACGAGAGAAGAGACCCAGTACTTC. Amino acid sequence: CASSPTREETQYF. Complete variable domain (other parts from reference TRBV18 and TRBJ2-5): NAGVMQNPRHLVRRRGQEARLRCSPMKGHSHVYWYRQLPEEGLKFMVYLQKENIIDESGMPKERFSAEFPKEGPSILRIQQVVRGDSAAYFCASSPTREETQYFGPGTRLLVL.